The 21 T cell receptor beta chains below come from one sample, sequenced in a study of blood T cell repertoires in COVID-19. Assay used: immunoSEQ multiplex PCR; TCRdb lists only in-frame clones, some missing. The table has roughly 150,000 clones, 86% seen once; the top ten hold roughly 4%. Sequencing used peripheral blood. The receptors come from a woman in her seventies with acute or convalescent COVID-19.

V and J are TRBV3-1 (or the pseudogene TRBV3-2) and TRBJ1-2; possible D gene TRBD1, 5 bases. CDR3 size: 14 residues. V was shortened by 3 bases and J by 3 bases, with 11 bases between the two germline ends. Looked up from germline, CDR1 is LGHDT and CDR2 is YNNKEL (reference sequence). CDR3 sequence reads: CASSQFREHYGYTF. As DNA, the CDR3 is TGTGCCAGCAGCCAGTTCAGGGAACACTATGGCTACACCTTC.

This clone was seen more than once but under ten times. The chain joins TRBV3-1 (or the pseudogene TRBV3-2) to TRBJ1-1; TRBD1 agrees at 7 bases. CDR3 length equals 14 residues. Per germline, CDR1 LGHDT and CDR2 YNNKEL (reference sequence). Losses at the gene ends were 5 bases for V and 5 bases for J; bases not matched to a gene: 8. The CDR3 sequence: CASSEGGLRTEAFF. In nucleotides, the CDR3 is TGTGCCAGCAGCGAAGGGGGCTTAAGAACTGAAGCTTTCTTT.

The chain couples TRBV27 to TRBJ1-1; D is perhaps TRBD1 (5 bases). CDR1 and CDR2 (germline): MNHEY, SMNVEV (reference sequence). With 5 bases removed from V and 4 bases from J, the gap between germline ends came to 14 bases. The CDR3 length is 14 residues. CDR3 amino acids: CASSIFRGGTEAFF. The DNA for the CDR3 is TGTGCCAGCAGTATCTTTCGGGGGGGCACTGAAGCTTTCTTT.

This clone occurred once. Germline is not matched at one junction end, which may reflect a read error. This chain joins TRBV3-1 (or the pseudogene TRBV3-2) and TRBJ2-7; D gene unclear. There are 11 residues in the CDR3. The germline V gene has CDR1 LGHDT and CDR2 YNNKEL (reference sequence). The CDR3: CASSQGSDLRF. CDR3 in DNA: TGTGCCAGCAGCCAAGGATCAGATCTTCGCTTC.

The rearrangement joins TRBV19 to TRBJ1-2; 9 bases agree with TRBD1. The CDR3 spans 17 residues. V shed 3 bases, J shed 8 bases, and the junction held 16 bases outside the gene matches. Germline CDR1 LNHDA, CDR2 SQIVND (reference sequence). The CDR3 nucleotides are TGTGCCAGTAGTATCACCCTCGCGACAGGGGGTTGGCTGGGCTACACCTTC. Its translation: CASSITLATGGWLGYTF.

V is TRBV7-8 and J is TRBJ1-4, with TRBD1 as a possible D gene (5 bases). V lost 11 bases and J 5 bases, leaving 12 bases between the germline ends. Germline lookup yields CDR1 SGHVS and CDR2 FQNEAQ. This CDR3 is 12 amino acids long. The CDR3 DNA follows: TGTGCCCTCGACAGAGGCAATGAAAAACTGTTTTTT. This codes for CALDRGNEKLFF.

The genes are TRBV9 and TRBJ1-1; 8 nucleotides agree with TRBD1. The V gene end was trimmed by 0 bases and the J gene end by 5 bases; junction bases not matched to a gene: 3. Germline V gives CDR1 SGDLS, CDR2 YYNGEE. The CDR3 length is 14 residues. Written as DNA, the CDR3 is TGTGCCAGCAGCGTAGGACAGGGGTGGACTGAAGCTTTCTTT. This encodes CASSVGQGWTEAFF.

The chain carries TRBV7-9 and TRBJ1-5, with D possibly matching TRBD1 (6 bases). CDR1 and CDR2 from the germline V gene are SEHNR and FQNEAQ (reference sequence). The CDR3 is 16 residues long. V lost 1 base to trimming and J lost 7 bases, with 17 bases between them. CDR3 loop: CASSLVSGTPSQPQHF. The CDR3 region has the DNA TGTGCCAGCAGCTTAGTCTCCGGGACACCGTCCCAGCCCCAGCATTTT.

To note about this clone: Other DNA sequences of this sample code for an identical CDR3. V gene TRBV7-2 combines with J gene TRBJ1-4; D may be TRBD1 (5 bases). This CDR3 is 14 amino acids long. Germline V CDR1 and CDR2: SGHTA, FQGNSA. V shed 3 bases and J shed 8 bases, with 13 bases lying between them. The CDR3 loop reads CASSFGTGREKLFF. The CDR3 bases are TGTGCCAGCAGCTTTGGAACAGGAAGGGAAAAACTGTTTTTT.

This clone was counted between two and nine times. The V call is TRBV2, the J call TRBJ1-2; D ambiguous. The CDR3 spans 13 residues. The germline V gene has CDR1 SNHLY and CDR2 FYNNEI. V lost 5 bases, J lost 3 bases, and 10 bases lay in between. The CDR3 loop reads CASSTDFYYGYTF. The CDR3 DNA follows: TGTGCCAGCAGTACAGATTTTTACTATGGCTACACCTTC.

The J gene is TRBJ2-1, the V gene TRBV2, with a possible D match to TRBD2 (5 bases). V lost 3 bases and J lost 12, with 15 bases in between. The CDR3 has 13 residues. Germline V lookup: CDR1 SNHLY, CDR2 FYNNEI. CDR3 residues: CASSDGGSVTQFF. The CDR3 DNA reads TGTGCCAGCAGTGATGGCGGTAGCGTAACGCAGTTCTTC.

This clone turned up a few times. The chain couples TRBV4-3 to TRBJ1-2; 10 bases agree with TRBD1. The V gene end was trimmed by 0 bases and the J gene end by 7 bases; junction bases not matched to a gene: 17. Germline lookup yields CDR1 LGHNA and CDR2 YSLEER. This CDR3 contains 19 residues. The CDR3 loop is CASSQEWDRGYKPAGGYTF. The CDR3 DNA sequence: TGCGCCAGCAGCCAAGAGTGGGACAGGGGTTATAAACCAGCAGGTGGCTACACCTTC.

The chain links TRBV27 to TRBJ2-7; 12 nucleotides match TRBD2. The CDR3 is 15 residues long. The V segment lost 4 bases and the J segment 3 bases; nucleotides outside the gene matches: 4. Looked up from germline, CDR1 is MNHEY and CDR2 is SMNVEV (reference sequence). The CDR3 loop reads CASSSGLAGLYEQYF. The CDR3, as DNA: TGTGCCAGCAGTTCAGGACTAGCGGGACTCTACGAGCAGTACTTC.

The chain has TRBV28 and TRBJ1-2, with no clear D. V dropped 8 bases and J dropped 4 bases, with 8 bases sitting between them. Looked up from germline, CDR1 is MDHEN and CDR2 is SYDVKM. The CDR3 contains 11 residues. CDR3 protein: CASGGSYGYTF. CDR3 in DNA: TGTGCCAGCGGAGGCTCCTATGGCTACACCTTC.

The V call is TRBV3-1 (or the pseudogene TRBV3-2), the J call TRBJ2-7; TRBD2 matches 12 bases. The CDR3 extends over 14 amino acids. Germline V gene lookup returns CDR1 LGHDT and CDR2 YNNKEL (reference sequence). Trimming removed 4 bases from V and 6 bases from J; junction bases left unmatched: 4. CDR3: CASSPSGRAAEQYF. The CDR3 bases are TGTGCCAGCAGCCCTAGCGGGAGGGCCGCCGAGCAGTACTTC.

J is TRBJ2-7 and V is TRBV6-2 or TRBV6-3; 8 nucleotides match TRBD1. CDR1 is MNHEY and CDR2 is SVGEGT in the germline V gene. CDR3 length equals 14 residues. Germline trimming cut 5 bases from V and 5 bases from J; bases unmatched to any gene: 8. As DNA, the CDR3 is TGTGCCAGCAGTCACCGGACAGGGCTCCACGAGCAGTACTTC. It yields the protein CASSHRTGLHEQYF.

The chain couples TRBV7-2 to TRBJ2-2; D remains ambiguous. The CDR3 contains 14 residues. The V gene lost 3 bases and the J gene lost 6 bases, with 11 bases spanning the gap. Germline CDR1 is SGHTA and CDR2 is FQGNSA. The CDR3 bases are TGTGCCAGCAGCTTGAGCCAGGCCCCCGGGGAGCTGTTTTTT. As protein: CASSLSQAPGELFF.

This chain links TRBV19 with TRBJ1-4; 7 nucleotides line up with TRBD1. Germline CDR1 LNHDA, CDR2 SQIVND (reference sequence). This CDR3 spans 15 amino acids. The ends lost 6 bases at V and 7 bases at J; junction bases unmatched: 11. CDR3 in amino acids: CASSDRAARGEKLFF. CDR3 nucleotide sequence: TGTGCCAGTAGCGACAGGGCCGCCCGTGGTGAAAAACTGTTTTTT.

The DNA for the CDR3 is TGCGCCAGCAGCCAAGTCACAGCCGGGACAGGGGATGAAAAACTGTTTTTT. It yields the protein CASSQVTAGTGDEKLFF. V is TRBV4-3 and J is TRBJ1-4; 10 nucleotides agree with TRBD1. Germline V gene lookup returns CDR1 LGHNA and CDR2 YSLEER. V gave up 1 base and J gave up 6 bases; unmatched junction bases: 8. This CDR3 has 17 amino acids.

CDR3 sequence (DNA): TGTGCCAGCTACCGGGGGGGTGAGCAGTTCTTC. Translated, it gives CASYRGGEQFF. The gene calls are TRBV7-2 and TRBJ2-1; 8 nucleotides match TRBD2. This CDR3 comprises 11 residues. Trimming took 8 bases from V and 9 from J; bases not matched to a gene: 3. Germline loops: CDR1 SGHTA, CDR2 FQGNSA.

This clone was picked up a small number of times. This chain joins TRBV7-2 and TRBJ2-1; 7 positions match TRBD1. This CDR3 is built from 15 residues. After removal of 7 bases from V and 0 bases from J, the junction contained 6 bases not matched to a gene. Per the germline V gene, CDR1 is SGHTA and CDR2 is FQGNSA. CDR3 DNA sequence: TGTGCCAGCAACCTCCGGGACAGCTCCTACAATGAGCAGTTCTTC. It codes for CASNLRDSSYNEQFF.